Each of the 14 T cell receptor beta chains below was sequenced from the same sample in a study of OX40 agonist ivuxolimab in advanced cancers. The repertoire was sequenced with immunoSEQ multiplex PCR; TCRdb's copy has only in-frame clones and lacks some. The table has under 60,000 clones, approximately 86% seen once. The sequenced sample was CD4+ or CD8+ T cells sorted from blood, obtained in a trial of the OX40 agonist ivuxolimab. These receptor sequences come from an adult with an advanced solid tumor such as melanoma, head and neck, liver or kidney cancer.

In DNA, the CDR3 is TGCGCCAGCAGTGATTGGGGACAGGGGGTCTATGGCTACACCTTC. Translating gives CASSDWGQGVYGYTF. V and J are TRBV10-2 and TRBJ1-2; 11 bases fit TRBD1. There are 15 residues in the CDR3. Germline trimming cut 3 bases from V and 4 bases from J; bases unmatched to any gene: 4. Germline V CDR1 and CDR2: WSHSY, SAAADI.

This clone was counted once. The chain combines TRBV28 with TRBJ2-3; 7 nucleotides align to TRBD1. Trimming took 6 bases from V and 5 from J; bases not matched to a gene: 17. The CDR3 is made up of 17 amino acids. CDR1 and CDR2 (germline): MDHEN, SYDVKM. For the CDR3, the DNA is TGTGCCAGCAGCACACTCCAGACAGGGACCCTGGGAGATACGCAGTATTTT. This gives the protein CASSTLQTGTLGDTQYF.

V and J are TRBV6-4 and TRBJ2-1; no firm D call. CDR3 length equals 14 residues. The germline gives CDR1 MRHNA, CDR2 SNTAGT. Trimming removed 0 bases from V and 7 bases from J, with 10 bases in between. The CDR3 loop reads CASSDSMGFNEQFF. Here the CDR3 DNA reads TGTGCCAGCAGTGACTCGATGGGGTTTAATGAGCAGTTCTTC.

The V call is TRBV6-4, the J call TRBJ1-1; D remains ambiguous. V lost 4 bases and J 0 bases, leaving 6 bases between the germline ends. CDR1 is MRHNA, CDR2 SNTAGT, per germline. This CDR3 comprises 13 residues. The CDR3 here is CASSVGLNTEAFF. As DNA, the CDR3 is TGTGCCAGCAGTGTCGGCCTGAACACTGAAGCTTTCTTT.

The chain uses TRBV7-6 and TRBJ2-1; 9 nucleotides agree with TRBD1. Germline CDR1 SGHVS, CDR2 FNYEAQ. Germline trimming cut 5 bases from V and 3 bases from J; bases unmatched to any gene: 8. The CDR3 is 16 residues long. The CDR3 DNA follows: TGTGCCAGCAGCCCAAGTCAGACAGGGGGCTACAATGAGCAGTTCTTC. Translating gives CASSPSQTGGYNEQFF.

CDR3 nucleotide sequence: TGTGCCAGTAGCAACTTCGGGACAGGGAACTACGAGCAGTACTTC. The encoded protein is CASSNFGTGNYEQYF. V is TRBV19 and J is TRBJ2-7; TRBD1 matches at 9 bases. The ends lost 6 bases at V and 3 bases at J; junction bases unmatched: 9. The germline V gene encodes CDR1 LNHDA and CDR2 SQIVND (reference sequence). CDR3 size: 15 residues. Full variable domain (outside the CDR3, taken from reference TRBV19 and TRBJ2-7): DGGITQSPKYLFRKEGQNVTLSCEQNLNHDAMYWYRQDPGQGLRLIYYSQIVNDFQKGDIAEGYSVSREKKESFPLTVTSAQKNPTAFYLCASSNFGTGNYEQYFGPGTRLTVT.

CDR3 sequence: CEISGAFYEQYF. The CDR3 bases are TGTGAAATAAGCGGGGCCTTCTACGAGCAGTACTTC. The rearrangement uses TRBV9 and TRBJ2-7; 7 bases map to TRBD2. Germline V lookup: CDR1 SGDLS, CDR2 YYNGEE. The CDR3 runs 12 residues.

J is TRBJ2-5 and V is TRBV6-5, with a possible D match to TRBD2 (5 bases). Germline assignment: CDR1 MNHEY and CDR2 SVGAGI. The CDR3 has 14 residues. Deletions cut 4 bases from V and 3 bases from J, with 12 bases between. CDR3 protein: CASSSPAGEETQYF. DNA of the CDR3: TGTGCCAGCAGTTCGCCCGCCGGGGAAGAGACCCAGTACTTC.

For the CDR3, the DNA is TGTGCCAGCAGCCGCCTACAGGGGGGCGGTCAGCCCCAGCATTTT. It encodes CASSRLQGGGQPQHF. The J gene is TRBJ1-5, the V gene TRBV11-3; 8 nucleotides line up with TRBD1. Germline CDR1 is SGHNT and CDR2 is YENEEA. J lost 6 bases, V lost 5 bases, and 9 bases had no gene match. The CDR3 contains 15 residues.

This clone occurred once. The chain couples TRBV7-3 to TRBJ2-3; D is unresolved. The V end was cut by 2 bases, the J end by 0 bases, with 6 bases between. The CDR3 has 14 residues. CDR1 and CDR2 (germline): SGHTA, FQGTGA. The CDR3 DNA is TGTGCCAGCAGCTTAGGCCCTAGCACAGATACGCAGTATTTT. Translated: CASSLGPSTDTQYF.

CDR3 amino acids: CASSEEGRNIQYF. Here the CDR3 DNA reads TGCGCCAGCAGTGAGGAGGGTAGAAACATTCAGTACTTC. The V call is TRBV10-1, the J call TRBJ2-4; a possible D gene is TRBD2 (5 bases). The V end was cut by 2 bases, the J end by 6 bases, with 8 bases between. Germline-derived CDR1 and CDR2 are WNHNN and SYGVQD (reference sequence). The CDR3 runs 13 residues.

The chain recombines TRBV7-8 with TRBJ1-2; D is unresolved. CDR1 is SGHVS, CDR2 FQNEAQ, per germline. This CDR3 is built from 13 residues. The germline V and J ends were trimmed by 3 bases and 0 bases, with 5 bases remaining between them. CDR3 residues: CASSFSSNYGYTF. The DNA of the CDR3 is TGTGCCAGCAGCTTCTCGTCTAACTATGGCTACACCTTC.

The chain uses TRBV27 and TRBJ2-5; 7 bases line up with TRBD1. The CDR3 runs to 13 residues. Per the germline V gene, CDR1 is MNHEY and CDR2 is SMNVEV (reference sequence). V shed 6 bases and J 2 bases; nucleotides not matched to a gene: 3. The CDR3 sequence is CASRKTGQETQYF. CDR3 DNA sequence: TGTGCCAGCAGGAAGACAGGGCAAGAGACCCAGTACTTC.

The rearrangement joins TRBV9 to TRBJ2-3; 10 nucleotides align to TRBD2. Germline CDR1 is SGDLS and CDR2 is YYNGEE. J gave up 6 bases and V 4 bases, and 14 bases lay outside the gene matches. The CDR3 totals 17 residues. Here the CDR3 DNA reads TGTGCCAGCAGCTTCCGTCTAGCGGGAGTTTCCGGGGATACGCAGTATTTT. This encodes CASSFRLAGVSGDTQYF.